This T cell receptor (beta chain) was sequenced in a study of blood T cell repertoires in COVID-19. Whole-study context: T cells, B-cell-depleted T cells, or PBMCs supplied cDNA or gDNA.

V was clipped by 3 bases and J by 4 bases, with 13 bases between them. Germline values: CDR1 SGHRS, CDR2 YFSETQ. This CDR3 has 14 residues. Per the original methods: Quantification of nucleated cells was approximated via reference gene primer amplification. Some clones are missing from TCRdb's copy, which holds only in-frame ones; the method was immunoSEQ multiplex PCR. Clone size and the V and J calls come from that table; the DNA yielded D and trimming. Seen here are 210,000 or so clones, around 90% observed once, and the top ten hold about 7%. This clonotype originated in a man aged 35 to 55 with acute or convalescent COVID-19. The sequencing input was peripheral blood. The genes are TRBV5-1 and TRBJ1-2; perhaps TRBD1 as D (6 bases). The CDR3 region is CASSSDSWSYGYTF. Written as DNA, the CDR3 is TGCGCCAGCAGCTCGGACAGCTGGTCCTATGGCTACACCTTC.